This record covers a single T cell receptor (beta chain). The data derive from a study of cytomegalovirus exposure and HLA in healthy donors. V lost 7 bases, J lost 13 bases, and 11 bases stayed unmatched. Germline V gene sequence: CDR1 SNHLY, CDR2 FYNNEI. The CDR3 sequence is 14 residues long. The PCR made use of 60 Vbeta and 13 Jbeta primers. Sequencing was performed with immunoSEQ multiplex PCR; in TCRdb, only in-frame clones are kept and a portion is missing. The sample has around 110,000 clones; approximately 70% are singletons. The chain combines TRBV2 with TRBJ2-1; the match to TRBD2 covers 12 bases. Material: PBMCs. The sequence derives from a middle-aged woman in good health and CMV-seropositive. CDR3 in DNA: TGTGCCAGCAATGACCCTCTAGCGGGAGGGCCCCAGTTCTTC. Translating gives CASNDPLAGGPQFF.